This TCR beta chain was sequenced in a study of OX40 agonist ivuxolimab in advanced cancers. Study summary: Dosing consisted of intravenous ivuxolimab at 0.01 to 10 mg/kg every 2 weeks.

CDR3 length: 14 amino acids. Trimming stripped 4 bases from V and 0 bases from J, with 9 bases between. Germline CDR1 SGHNT, CDR2 YYREEE (reference sequence). Data came from immunoSEQ multiplex PCR; TCRdb stores just in-frame clones and leaves some out. Of fewer than 130,000 clones detected, approximately 89% appear once; the ten largest clones hold about 0.3%. Sequenced material: CD4+ or CD8+ T cells sorted from blood, taken in a trial of the OX40 agonist ivuxolimab. This rearrangement joins TRBV5-4 to TRBJ2-3, with unresolved D. The sequence was collected from an adult with an advanced solid tumor such as melanoma, head and neck, liver or kidney cancer. The CDR3 reads CASSPQSSTDTQYF. CDR3 coding DNA: TGTGCCAGCAGCCCCCAATCAAGCACAGATACGCAGTATTTT.